This T cell receptor (beta chain) was sequenced during a study of vaccination and CD4 T cells after COVID-19. Overall study context: Samples were taken after vaccination, a median of approximately 73 days after dose two, with a range of 14 to 241.

Treatment noted: roughly 11-day PBMC culture with coronavirus spike peptide pools or control peptides (ViraFEST assay). Investigators isolated CD4+ T cells by negative selection after less than twelve days of culture. Looked up from germline, CDR1 is SGHRS and CDR2 is YFSETQ. The CDR3 covers 14 residues. Trimming pared 0 bases from V and 6 bases from J, leaving 10 bases between. The assay that was used to sequence DNA from cultured CD4+ T cells was the Oncomine TCR Beta short-read assay. Each CDR3 protein gets one entry after TCRdb re-called the PCR reads with MiXCR. The repertoire holds more than 10,000 distinct CDR3 sequences, around 40% seen once, with about 8% in the top ten. Concerning this clonotype itself: Its antigen is undetermined.

The source was CD4+ T cells from blood, cultured in vitro, collected after SARS-CoV-2 vaccination. The receptor was isolated from a human donor who had recovered from COVID-19. The chain joins TRBV5-1 to TRBJ1-5; D is possibly TRBD1 (5 bases). The CDR3 sequence is CASSLGEGSQPQHF. The CDR3, as DNA: TGCGCCAGCAGCTTGGGGGAGGGGAGTCAGCCCCAGCATTTT.